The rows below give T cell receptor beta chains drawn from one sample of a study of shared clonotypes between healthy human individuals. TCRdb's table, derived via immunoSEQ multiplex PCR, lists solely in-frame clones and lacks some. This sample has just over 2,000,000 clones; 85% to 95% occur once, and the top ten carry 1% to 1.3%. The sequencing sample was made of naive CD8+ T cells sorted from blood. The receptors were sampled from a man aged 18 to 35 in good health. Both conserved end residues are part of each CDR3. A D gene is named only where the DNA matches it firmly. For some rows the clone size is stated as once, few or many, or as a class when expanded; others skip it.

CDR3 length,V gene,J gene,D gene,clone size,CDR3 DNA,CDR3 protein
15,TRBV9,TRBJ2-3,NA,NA,TGTGCCAGCAGCGTAGAGGGCTTGGGCACAGATACGCAGTATTTT,CASSVEGLGTDTQYF
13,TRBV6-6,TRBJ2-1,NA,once,TGTGCCAGCAGTCGCCTTGAAACGAATGAGCAGTTCTTC,CASSRLETNEQFF
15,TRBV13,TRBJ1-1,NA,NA,TGTGCCAGCCTCTACCAGGGACATGTAAACACTGAAGCTTTCTTT,CASLYQGHVNTEAFF
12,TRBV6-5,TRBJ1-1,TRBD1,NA,TGTGCCAGCAGTTACTCAGGGGGCGTAGCTTTCTTT,CASSYSGGVAFF
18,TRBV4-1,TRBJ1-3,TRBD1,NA,TGCGCCAGCAGCCAAGATCCTACAGGGGGCGAAGCTGGAAACACCATATATTTT,CASSQDPTGGEAGNTIYF
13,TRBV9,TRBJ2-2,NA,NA,TGTGCCAGCAGCGTTTGGGGGTCCGGGGAGCTGTTTTTT,CASSVWGSGELFF
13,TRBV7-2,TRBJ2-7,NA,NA,TGTGCCAGCAGCTTACTTTTCAGCTACGAGCAGTACTTC,CASSLLFSYEQYF
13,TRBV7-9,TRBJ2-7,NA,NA,TGTGCCAGCAGCTTCGGCCCTACTAACGAGCAGTACTTC,CASSFGPTNEQYF
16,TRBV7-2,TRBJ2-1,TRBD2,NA,TGTGCCAGCAGCCCAAGACCGGGACTATGGTACAATGAGCAGTTCTTC,CASSPRPGLWYNEQFF
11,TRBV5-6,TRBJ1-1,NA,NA,TGTGCCAGCAGCCACGGAGGGAAAGCTTTCTTT,CASSHGGKAFF
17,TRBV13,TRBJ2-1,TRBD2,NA,TGTGCCAGCAGCTTTCAGCGGGAGGCTCCCGGATCTTATGAGCAGTTCTTC,CASSFQREAPGSYEQFF
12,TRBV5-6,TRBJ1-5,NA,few,TGTGCCAGCAGCTCAGGGAGTCAGCCCCAGCATTTT,CASSSGSQPQHF
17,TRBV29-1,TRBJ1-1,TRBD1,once,TGCAGTCCACAGGGGCCACCACGAAATACGAACGGCACTGAAGCTTTCTTT,CSPQGPPRNTNGTEAFF
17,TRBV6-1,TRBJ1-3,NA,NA,TGTGCCAGCAGTGAAGCTTTCAGAGTTAGCTCTGGAAACACCATATATTTT,CASSEAFRVSSGNTIYF
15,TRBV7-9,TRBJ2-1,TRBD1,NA,TGTGCCAGCAGCTTAGGACAGGGGGTCTACAATGAGCAGTTCTTC,CASSLGQGVYNEQFF
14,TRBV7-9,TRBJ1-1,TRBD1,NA,TGTGCCAGCAGCTTAGTAGTCAGGGGGCCTGAAGCTTTCTTT,CASSLVVRGPEAFF
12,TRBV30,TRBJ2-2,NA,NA,TGTGCCTGGACGGGAAACTCCGGGGAGCTGTTTTTT,CAWTGNSGELFF
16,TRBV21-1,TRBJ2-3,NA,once,TGTGCCAGCAGCAAAGGTATTTCGGGCCGAACAGATACGCAGTATTTT,CASSKGISGRTDTQYF
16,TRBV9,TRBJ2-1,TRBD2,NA,TGTGCCAGCAGCCCTAAGACTAGCGGGAGTACAAAGGGGCAGTTCTTC,CASSPKTSGSTKGQFF
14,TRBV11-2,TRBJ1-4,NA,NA,TGTGCCAGCAGCCCCCCGGGGGACTGGGGAAAACTGTTTTTT,CASSPPGDWGKLFF
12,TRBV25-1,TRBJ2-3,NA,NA,TGTGCCAGCAGTGAAAGTGAAGATACGCAGTATTTT,CASSESEDTQYF
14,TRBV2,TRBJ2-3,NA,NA,TGTGCCAGCAGTGAAGACTGGAACACAGATACGCAGTATTTT,CASSEDWNTDTQYF
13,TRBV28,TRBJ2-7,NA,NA,TGTGCCAGCAGTTTTTTACGAGGCAACGAGCAGTACTTC,CASSFLRGNEQYF
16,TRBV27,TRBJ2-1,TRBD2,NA,TGTGCCAGCAGTTTATCGGCGGGAGAGAGGTACAATGAGCAGTTCTTC,CASSLSAGERYNEQFF
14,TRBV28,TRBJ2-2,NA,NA,TGTGCCAGCAGTGTTAGCGTCAACACCGGGGAGCTGTTTTTT,CASSVSVNTGELFF
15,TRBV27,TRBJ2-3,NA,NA,TGTGCCAGCACCACCGGGGCGGGAAACACAGATACGCAGTATTTT,CASTTGAGNTDTQYF
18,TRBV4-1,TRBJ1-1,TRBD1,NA,TGCGCCAGCAGCCAAGTCTCCCTGGACAGGGGCCCTAACACTGAAGCTTTCTTT,CASSQVSLDRGPNTEAFF
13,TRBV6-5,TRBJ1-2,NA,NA,TGTGCCAGCAGTTCCGGGACACTCTATGGCTACACCTTC,CASSSGTLYGYTF